This T cell receptor (beta chain) derives from a study of OX40 agonist ivuxolimab in advanced cancers. The overall study: Hepatocellular carcinoma, melanoma, renal cell or head and neck cancer occurred in dose-escalation patients. Eligibility admitted prior anti-PD-1, anti-PD-L1 or anti-CTLA-4 therapy; roughly 37% had some.

Study-level findings and limits: Fewer expanded clones were found on average in CD4+ than in CD8+ T cells.

Data came from immunoSEQ multiplex PCR; TCRdb stores just in-frame clones and leaves some out. In the table there are more than 45,000 clones, about 91% of which are singletons. With respect to this clone: The antigen remains unidentified.

Per germline, CDR1 MNHEY and CDR2 SVGAGI. Trimming removed 8 bases at V and 1 base at J, with 11 bases between. The CDR3 spans 13 residues. The rearrangement joins TRBV6-5 to TRBJ1-2, with a tentative D call TRBD1 (6 bases). Sample: CD4+ or CD8+ T cells sorted from blood, taken in a trial of the OX40 agonist ivuxolimab. This clonotype was obtained from an adult with an advanced solid tumor such as melanoma, head and neck, liver or kidney cancer. The CDR3 nucleotides read TGTGCCAGCCGGGACACCGGTAACTATGGCTACACCTTC. Translating it yields CASRDTGNYGYTF.